This section outlines one TCR beta chain sequence together with its context. The ends lost 0 bases at V and 13 bases at J; junction bases unmatched: 7. This CDR3 region has 13 residues. Germline CDR1 MNHEY, CDR2 SVGAGI. The protocol was immunoSEQ multiplex PCR, while the TCRdb copy is restricted to in-frame clones and leaves out a portion. This sample has 52,000 or so clones, with 78% found just once. The data are from a study of blood T cell repertoires in COVID-19. About the study: PBMCs, B-cell-depleted T cells, or T cells were the source of the cDNA or gDNA that made up the material.

The sequence was obtained from a human donor in a cohort sampled during active COVID-19. The V and J genes are TRBV6-5 and TRBJ2-7; 9 positions agree with TRBD1. The specimen sequenced was peripheral blood. The CDR3 sequence: CASSYSGTGTNYF. As DNA, the CDR3 is TGTGCCAGCAGTTACTCAGGGACAGGGACCAATTACTTC.